The rows below give T cell receptor beta chains drawn from one sample of a study of blood T cell repertoires in COVID-19. This table comes from immunoSEQ multiplex PCR, and its TCRdb copy is limited to in-frame clones, with some not included. The table records 150,000 to 200,000 clones, about 80% of them present only once. What was sequenced was PBMCs or T cells enriched from blood (not recorded which). Receptor source: an older woman who had recovered from COVID-19. Both conserved end residues are part of each CDR3. A D gene is named only where the DNA matches it firmly. Clone size appears in some rows only: once, few, many, or a class for an expanded clone.

>NA|16|TRBV5-4|NA|TRBJ1-1
CASSLVGGGVNTEAFF
TGTGCCAGCAGCTTGGTCGGAGGGGGGGTGAACACTGAAGCTTTCTTT
>NA|14|TRBV18|TRBD1|TRBJ2-5
CASSQDRAQETQYF
TGTGCCAGCTCCCAGGACAGGGCCCAAGAGACCCAGTACTTC
>NA|13|TRBV30|NA|TRBJ1-6
CAWSGQTNSPLHF
TGTGCCTGGAGTGGACAGACAAATTCACCCCTCCACTTT
>NA|14|TRBV6-5|TRBD1|TRBJ1-6
CASSIGGGNSPLHF
TGTGCCAGCAGCATAGGGGGCGGGAATTCACCCCTCCACTTT
>NA|13|TRBV12-3/TRBV12-4|NA|TRBJ1-5
CASSFREDQPQHF
TGTGCCAGCAGTTTTAGGGAGGACCAGCCCCAGCATTTT
>NA|18|TRBV4-1|TRBD2|TRBJ2-3
CASSQPLGLAGSSDTQYF
TGCGCCAGCAGCCAACCGTTAGGACTAGCGGGGTCTTCAGATACGCAGTATTTT
>NA|14|TRBV18|TRBD2|TRBJ2-1
CASSLVGGEDEQFF
TGTGCCAGCTCACTGGTCGGGGGGGAGGATGAGCAGTTCTTC
>NA|11|TRBV20-1|NA|TRBJ1-2
CSANRGYGYTF
TGCAGTGCTAACCGGGGGTATGGCTACACCTTC
>NA|16|TRBV9|TRBD2|TRBJ2-2
CASSGLAGGNTGELFF
TGTGCCAGCAGCGGCTTAGCGGGGGGGAACACCGGGGAGCTGTTTTTT
>NA|17|TRBV9|TRBD1|TRBJ2-1
CASSVIRDRFSYNEQFF
TGTGCCAGCAGCGTAATCCGGGACAGGTTCTCCTACAATGAGCAGTTCTTC
>NA|14|TRBV6-5|TRBD1|TRBJ1-4
CASSSQGALGKLFF
TGTGCCAGCAGTTCACAGGGGGCCCTTGGAAAACTGTTTTTT
>NA|12|TRBV7-6|NA|TRBJ2-7
CASSLAFSEQYF
TGTGCCAGCAGCTTGGCTTTTTCCGAGCAGTACTTC
>NA|15|TRBV7-2|TRBD1|TRBJ1-1
CASSLSGTGGGEAFF
TGTGCCAGCAGCTTATCCGGGACAGGGGGCGGTGAAGCTTTCTTT
>NA|17|TRBV11-2|NA|TRBJ2-5
CASSLDYQGKVQETQYF
TGTGCCAGCAGCTTAGATTACCAGGGTAAAGTCCAAGAGACCCAGTACTTC
>NA|15|TRBV4-2|NA|TRBJ2-7
CASSQDLLASYEQYF
TGTGCCAGCAGCCAAGATCTGCTAGCGAGCTACGAGCAGTACTTC
>NA|17|TRBV24-1|TRBD1|TRBJ2-2
CATSDLPDRVRTGELFF
TGTGCCACCAGTGATTTGCCCGACAGGGTAAGGACCGGGGAGCTGTTTTTT
>NA|13|TRBV7-3|NA|TRBJ1-1
CASSEQGNTEAFF
TGTGCCAGCAGCGAACAGGGGAACACTGAAGCTTTCTTT
>NA|14|TRBV9|TRBD1|TRBJ1-5
CASSAGQINQPQHF
TGTGCCAGCAGCGCGGGACAGATAAATCAGCCCCAGCATTTT
>few|19|TRBV24-1|TRBD2|TRBJ2-5
CATSDSLGRGSGVQETQYF
TGTGCCACCAGTGATTCTCTGGGTCGGGGTAGCGGGGTACAGGAGACCCAGTACTTC
>NA|12|TRBV11-2|NA|TRBJ1-1
CASSLSRGEAFF
TGTGCCAGCAGCTTAAGCAGGGGAGAAGCTTTCTTT
>NA|12|TRBV24-1|NA|TRBJ1-1
CATSDGNTEAFF
TGTGCCACCAGTGATGGCAACACTGAAGCTTTCTTT
>NA|15|TRBV5-8|TRBD2|TRBJ2-3
CASSKLAGGPYTQYF
TGTGCCAGCAGCAAATTAGCGGGGGGGCCTTATACGCAGTATTTT
>NA|13|TRBV5-4|TRBD1|TRBJ2-7
CASSLGTGTEQYF
TGTGCCAGCAGCTTGGGGACAGGGACCGAGCAGTACTTC
>few|14|TRBV18|NA|TRBJ1-6
CASSPGGVDSPLHF
TGTGCCAGCTCACCGGGGGGGGTGGATTCACCCCTCCACTTT
>NA|13|TRBV18|TRBD1|TRBJ2-5
CASSPGQEETQYF
TGTGCCAGCTCACCCGGACAGGAGGAGACCCAGTACTTC
>NA|13|TRBV28|TRBD1|TRBJ2-1
CASSPDRVNEQFF
TGTGCCAGCAGCCCGGACAGGGTGAATGAGCAGTTCTTC
>NA|16|TRBV7-8|NA|TRBJ1-5
CASSLEPPYSNQPQHF
TGTGCCAGCAGCTTAGAGCCACCTTATAGCAATCAGCCCCAGCATTTT
>few|13|TRBV7-2|TRBD1|TRBJ2-7
CASSGQGVREQYF
TGTGCCAGCTCGGGACAGGGGGTGAGGGAGCAGTACTTC
>NA|16|TRBV29-1|TRBD1|TRBJ2-3
CSVVLGRDRATDTQYF
TGCAGCGTTGTACTCGGGCGGGACAGGGCAACAGATACGCAGTATTTT
>NA|17|TRBV5-1|TRBD1|TRBJ1-6
CASSAGQGWTYNSPLHF
TGCGCCAGCAGCGCCGGACAGGGCTGGACCTATAATTCACCCCTCCACTTT
>few|13|TRBV14|TRBD1|TRBJ2-1
CASSQATGSGQFF
TGTGCCAGCAGCCAAGCGACAGGGTCAGGTCAGTTCTTC
>NA|13|TRBV3-1/TRBV3-2|TRBD1|TRBJ1-4
CASSWTGREKLFF
TGTGCCAGCAGTTGGACAGGACGGGAAAAACTGTTTTTT
>NA|14|TRBV6-5|NA|TRBJ1-3
CASSLGGSGNTIYF
TGTGCCAGCAGTCTCGGGGGGTCTGGAAACACCATATATTTT
>NA|17|TRBV2|TRBD2|TRBJ2-1
CASRASGGAESYNEQFF
TGTGCCAGCAGGGCTAGCGGGGGGGCAGAGTCCTACAATGAGCAGTTCTTC
>NA|15|TRBV24-1|TRBD1|TRBJ1-2
CATSDSGQGDYGYTF
TGTGCCACCAGTGACTCCGGACAGGGGGACTATGGCTACACCTTC
>NA|13|TRBV30|TRBD1|TRBJ1-3
CAWRTGQGNTIYF
TGTGCCTGGAGGACAGGGCAAGGAAACACCATATATTTT
>NA|12|TRBV7-2|NA|TRBJ2-7
CASSRREYEQYF
TGTGCCAGCAGCCGAAGAGAATACGAGCAGTACTTC
>once|14|TRBV19|NA|TRBJ2-5
CASSIRGTQETQYF
TGTGCCAGTAGTATCCGGGGGACTCAAGAGACCCAGTACTTC
>NA|13|TRBV5-1|TRBD1|TRBJ1-2
CASSPDRGYGYTF
TGCGCCAGCAGCCCGGACAGGGGCTATGGCTACACCTTC
>NA|14|TRBV30|TRBD1|TRBJ2-7
CAWRESGGYLEQYF
TGTGCCTGGAGGGAGTCAGGGGGCTATCTCGAGCAGTACTTC
>NA|16|TRBV3-1/TRBV3-2|NA|TRBJ2-7
CASSQETMQGWYEQYF
TGTGCCAGCAGCCAAGAAACGATGCAGGGATGGTACGAGCAGTACTTC
>NA|15|TRBV4-1|NA|TRBJ1-5
CASSSDSEGNQPQHF
TGCGCCAGCAGCTCCGACTCGGAGGGCAATCAGCCCCAGCATTTT
>NA|14|TRBV15|NA|TRBJ1-1
CATSKDKVNTEAFF
TGTGCCACCAGCAAGGACAAAGTGAACACTGAAGCTTTCTTT
>NA|13|TRBV6-5|TRBD1|TRBJ1-2
CASRPPTGDGYTF
TGTGCCAGCAGGCCCCCTACAGGGGACGGCTACACCTTC
>NA|14|TRBV5-1|NA|TRBJ1-1
CASSLGGQPIEAFF
TGCGCCAGCAGCTTGGGAGGACAGCCTATTGAAGCTTTCTTT
>NA|16|TRBV18|NA|TRBJ1-4
CASSPRAISRNEKLFF
TGTGCCAGCTCGCCGAGGGCCATTTCCCGCAATGAAAAACTGTTTTTT
>NA|14|TRBV10-1|NA|TRBJ2-5
CASSESLFGETQYF
TGCGCCAGCAGTGAGTCCCTATTCGGAGAGACCCAGTACTTC
>NA|13|TRBV3-1/TRBV3-2|TRBD1|TRBJ1-1
CASSGQANTEAFF
TGTGCCAGCAGCGGACAGGCGAACACTGAAGCTTTCTTT